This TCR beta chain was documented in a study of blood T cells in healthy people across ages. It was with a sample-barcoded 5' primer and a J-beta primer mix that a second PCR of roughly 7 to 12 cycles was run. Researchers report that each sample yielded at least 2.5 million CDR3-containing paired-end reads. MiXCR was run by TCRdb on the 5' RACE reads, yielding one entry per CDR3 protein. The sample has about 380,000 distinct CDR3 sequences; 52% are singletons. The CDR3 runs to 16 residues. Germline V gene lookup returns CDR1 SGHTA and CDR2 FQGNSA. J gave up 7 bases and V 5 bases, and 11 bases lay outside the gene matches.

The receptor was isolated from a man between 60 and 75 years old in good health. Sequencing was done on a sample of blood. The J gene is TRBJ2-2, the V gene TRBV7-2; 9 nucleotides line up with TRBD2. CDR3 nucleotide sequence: TGTGCCAGCAGCCTATCTAGCGGGGTCGAGAACGGGGAGCTGTTTTTT. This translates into CASSLSSGVENGELFF.